The present T cell receptor (beta chain) was sequenced within a study of blood T cells in healthy people across ages (dated by TCRdb to about 2015). In the study overall: Template switching captured roughly one uniquely barcoded TCR beta cDNA molecule per two T cells in model experiments. For two donors (one aged 18 to 30 and one aged 80 or older), the study analyzed two additional independent replicas of 1 million unique cDNA reads from the same blood draw. To avoid experimental bias, donors of different ages were distributed randomly across sequencing lanes. Four age groups were formed from the donors: young (average approximately 17 years), middle-aged (just under 40), aged (about 68) and long-lived (less than 85). Using deep sequencing normalized with unique cDNA molecular identifiers, the study measured how TCR beta repertoire diversity changes with age.

CDR1 and CDR2, per the germline V gene, are SGHRS and YFSETQ. From cysteine to phenylalanine, the CDR3 is 17 amino acids long. The kept DNA is CDR3 alone, 51 bases in frame from the first base. The library was prepared using 5' RACE. TCRdb lists the instrument as Illumina HiSeq 2500. A second about 6 to 11 cycle PCR used a sample-barcoded 5' primer and a J-beta primer mix. Each TCR beta cDNA molecule received a unique molecular identifier from a template-switch 5' adaptor carrying 12 random nucleotides. Each sample yielded at least 3 million CDR3-containing paired-end reads. All of the RNA was converted into first-strand cDNA using the Mint cDNA synthesis kit, with a TRBC-specific oligonucleotide serving as the primer. All cDNA was treated with uracil-DNA glycosylase and then went through a first 18-cycle PCR with the universal primers M1SS and BC2_uni_R. The authors' pipeline ran thus. Normalization of each sample was performed by random selection of 1 million high-quality reads, each carrying a distinct molecular identifier. Reads with shared molecular identifiers were discarded instead of being binned into consensus sequences. MiTCR, with a Q25 quality threshold and the strictest error-elimination algorithm, was used for CDR3 identification, clonotype clustering and error correction. Lower-bound total TCR beta diversity was estimated with a nonparametric unseen species model using Euler transformation. TCRdb reran the public reads through fastp at Q25 and MiXCR, keeping productive beta chains. Identical CDR3 protein sequences are pooled into one entry, listed with their most common genes and DNA. These V and J calls derive from TCRdb rather than the authors' analysis. The sample has 700,000 to 950,000 distinct CDR3 sequences on record, 43% of them singletons. Together, the top ten hold 20% to 25% of the sample.

Donors were a few dozen systemically healthy Caucasian individuals from Russia aged about 6 to 100 years. Around 9.9 milliliters of peripheral blood were collected from each donor into EDTA-treated Vacutainer tubes. Ficoll-Paque density-gradient centrifugation was used to isolate PBMCs, with at least 6.5 million obtained per sample. Trizol reagent was used to extract total RNA from the PBMCs, yielding at least 5.5 micrograms per sample. For every donor, flow cytometry on a PBMC aliquot measured the percentage of naive CD45RAhigh/CD27high T cells. What the research found in general, with its limitations: Bulk unsorted PBMC profiling prevented conclusive comparison of naive and antigen-experienced compartments. A strong correlation was found between observed TCR beta diversity and the percentage of naive T cells measured by flow cytometry. As age increased, observed TCR beta diversity per million T cells dropped in a roughly linear way, and a significant reduction was already evident by age 40. Donor CMV infection status was unknown, potentially confounding age-related changes in expanded clonotypes. Estimates of total diversity based on one million sequenced T cells were considered lower bounds and underestimates. Compared with the aged group, the long-lived group had more naive CD4+ T cells, fewer expanded clones and increased TCR diversity, suggesting age selection.

Turning to this clonotype: No antigen is known for it. A much bigger clone sits one base away, suggesting this may be a read error.

The V and J genes are TRBV5-1 and TRBJ2-2; TRBD2 is perhaps the D gene, given 6 matching bases. The receptor comes from a woman aged 55-75 years in good health. Sequenced sample: blood. The DNA sequence is given as TGCGCCAGCAGCCGGGACCTACCCCGGGGTTACACCGGGGGGCTGTTTTTT. Translation gives CASSRDLPRGYTGGLFF.